This is a list of T cell receptor beta chains from one sample in a study of T-cell memory formation after mild COVID-19. Using its own MiXCR run on the 5' RACE reads, TCRdb lists one record per CDR3 protein. The repertoire includes about 340,000 distinct CDR3 sequences, under 25% of them detected once, and around 13% sits in the top ten. The sequenced material came from PBMCs or a T cell subset sorted from them (not recorded which). The receptors stem from an adult woman who had mild COVID-19 (a few samples of this study predate the infection). Cell type and time point are not known. CDR3s include the opening cysteine and the closing phenylalanine or tryptophan. Each record gives: D gene, V gene, J gene, CDR3 protein. A D gene is named only where the DNA matches it firmly.

d_call: TRBD2
v_call: TRBV4-2
j_call: TRBJ2-3
cdr3_aa: CASSQDRRGGAHRDTQYF

d_call: .
v_call: TRBV6-6
j_call: TRBJ1-1
cdr3_aa: CASRRGALNTEAFF

d_call: .
v_call: TRBV20-1
j_call: TRBJ1-1
cdr3_aa: CSARGRPEAFF

d_call: .
v_call: TRBV24-1
j_call: TRBJ2-5
cdr3_aa: CATSDHRVFGETQYF

d_call: .
v_call: TRBV9
j_call: TRBJ2-6
cdr3_aa: CASSPENYLSGANVLTF

d_call: TRBD2
v_call: TRBV18
j_call: TRBJ2-7
cdr3_aa: CASSPPESGAREQYF

d_call: TRBD2
v_call: TRBV7-2
j_call: TRBJ2-5
cdr3_aa: CASSLASGRKTQYF

d_call: .
v_call: TRBV12-3/TRBV12-4
j_call: TRBJ1-5
cdr3_aa: CASSLVKGGNQPQHF

d_call: TRBD1
v_call: TRBV4-1
j_call: TRBJ2-7
cdr3_aa: CASSHSQGALDEQYF

d_call: .
v_call: TRBV5-1
j_call: TRBJ2-3
cdr3_aa: CASSPRGSGSTDTQYF

d_call: TRBD2
v_call: TRBV9
j_call: TRBJ2-2
cdr3_aa: CASSDRTSGVTGELFF

d_call: TRBD1
v_call: TRBV29-1
j_call: TRBJ2-3
cdr3_aa: CSVDGTGVWPDTQYF

d_call: .
v_call: TRBV6-5
j_call: TRBJ1-1
cdr3_aa: CASSYLGMNTEAFF

d_call: TRBD2
v_call: TRBV18
j_call: TRBJ2-5
cdr3_aa: CASSPPSSGPDQYF

d_call: .
v_call: TRBV3-1
j_call: TRBJ1-2
cdr3_aa: CASSQEGRISYGYTF

d_call: TRBD1
v_call: TRBV7-8
j_call: TRBJ1-2
cdr3_aa: CASRGSGQGGGYTF

d_call: TRBD1
v_call: TRBV29-1
j_call: TRBJ2-5
cdr3_aa: CSVEPGGREYF

d_call: .
v_call: TRBV30
j_call: TRBJ1-6
cdr3_aa: CAWSSWEANSPLHF

d_call: TRBD2
v_call: TRBV4-1
j_call: TRBJ2-6
cdr3_aa: CASSLAGGLGANVLTF

d_call: .
v_call: TRBV12-3/TRBV12-4
j_call: TRBJ1-2
cdr3_aa: CASSPDNPYGYTF

d_call: .
v_call: TRBV2
j_call: TRBJ2-3
cdr3_aa: CASRPVGDTQYF

d_call: .
v_call: TRBV4-1
j_call: TRBJ2-6
cdr3_aa: CASSQGQVSSGANVLTF

d_call: .
v_call: TRBV29-1
j_call: TRBJ2-7
cdr3_aa: CSVDFSGRNEQYF

d_call: .
v_call: TRBV7-8
j_call: TRBJ2-2
cdr3_aa: CASSLAGFSLTGELFF

d_call: .
v_call: TRBV6-5
j_call: TRBJ1-2
cdr3_aa: CASSLNKQGGYTF

d_call: .
v_call: TRBV30
j_call: TRBJ2-7
cdr3_aa: CAWSKSFRAEQYF

d_call: TRBD1
v_call: TRBV6-6
j_call: TRBJ1-6
cdr3_aa: CASSQWDRENSPLHF

d_call: TRBD1
v_call: TRBV7-3
j_call: TRBJ2-3
cdr3_aa: CASSPKGQSTDTQYF

d_call: .
v_call: TRBV11-2
j_call: TRBJ2-5
cdr3_aa: CASSLWGRETQYF

d_call: .
v_call: TRBV18
j_call: TRBJ1-2
cdr3_aa: CASSPYDSLSYGYTF

d_call: TRBD1
v_call: TRBV4-1
j_call: TRBJ2-7
cdr3_aa: CASSQSRDRDLYEQYF

d_call: .
v_call: TRBV25-1
j_call: TRBJ2-7
cdr3_aa: CASREVGSYEQYF

d_call: .
v_call: TRBV7-2
j_call: TRBJ1-2
cdr3_aa: CASSPPPGGYTF

d_call: .
v_call: TRBV20-1
j_call: TRBJ1-1
cdr3_aa: CSAYSAGGGTEAFF

d_call: TRBD2
v_call: TRBV12-3/TRBV12-4
j_call: TRBJ2-3
cdr3_aa: CASSHTGLAGGGRTDTQYF

d_call: .
v_call: TRBV7-8
j_call: TRBJ2-3
cdr3_aa: CASSLEAGQQLTDTQYF

d_call: TRBD1
v_call: TRBV7-9
j_call: TRBJ2-7
cdr3_aa: CASSRFTPLGQGNYEQYF

d_call: TRBD2
v_call: TRBV12-3/TRBV12-4
j_call: TRBJ2-3
cdr3_aa: CASSALTSGGALDTQYF

d_call: .
v_call: TRBV29-1
j_call: TRBJ1-2
cdr3_aa: CSVASAAGVYGYTF

d_call: .
v_call: TRBV9
j_call: TRBJ2-3
cdr3_aa: CASSVEGGGTDTQYF

d_call: TRBD1
v_call: TRBV5-6
j_call: TRBJ2-5
cdr3_aa: CASSPTGVGRETQYF

d_call: .
v_call: TRBV4-3
j_call: TRBJ2-7
cdr3_aa: CASSQERSNGLQYF

d_call: .
v_call: TRBV6-2/TRBV6-3
j_call: TRBJ2-1
cdr3_aa: CASSFAGNEQFF

d_call: .
v_call: TRBV29-1
j_call: TRBJ2-3
cdr3_aa: CSVATASTDTQYF

d_call: TRBD2
v_call: TRBV7-9
j_call: TRBJ2-7
cdr3_aa: CASSSGTSGVEQYF

d_call: .
v_call: TRBV12-3/TRBV12-4
j_call: TRBJ2-5
cdr3_aa: CATAHREETQYF

d_call: TRBD1
v_call: TRBV5-1
j_call: TRBJ1-1
cdr3_aa: CASSLGSGGADTEAFF

d_call: TRBD1
v_call: TRBV20-1
j_call: TRBJ2-7
cdr3_aa: CSAGRGQGAQEQYF

d_call: TRBD1
v_call: TRBV20-1
j_call: TRBJ1-2
cdr3_aa: CSANTGGMGYGYTF

d_call: .
v_call: TRBV20-1
j_call: TRBJ2-3
cdr3_aa: CSAVGRNEDTQYF

d_call: .
v_call: TRBV27
j_call: TRBJ1-4
cdr3_aa: CASSPAGTYNEKLFF

d_call: .
v_call: TRBV24-1
j_call: TRBJ2-1
cdr3_aa: CATSSSGPNEQFF

d_call: TRBD1
v_call: TRBV4-2
j_call: TRBJ2-7
cdr3_aa: CASSPPGQFYEQYF

d_call: .
v_call: TRBV27
j_call: TRBJ1-1
cdr3_aa: CASSRWGGRAFF

d_call: .
v_call: TRBV30
j_call: TRBJ2-3
cdr3_aa: CAWKDLATQYF

d_call: .
v_call: TRBV12-3/TRBV12-4
j_call: TRBJ1-1
cdr3_aa: CASSFGAGNTEAFF

d_call: TRBD1
v_call: TRBV29-1
j_call: TRBJ1-5
cdr3_aa: CSATAGDSQPQHF

d_call: .
v_call: TRBV2
j_call: TRBJ2-3
cdr3_aa: CASSSSSGTDTQYF

d_call: .
v_call: TRBV9
j_call: TRBJ2-4
cdr3_aa: CASSVDGSIGIQYF